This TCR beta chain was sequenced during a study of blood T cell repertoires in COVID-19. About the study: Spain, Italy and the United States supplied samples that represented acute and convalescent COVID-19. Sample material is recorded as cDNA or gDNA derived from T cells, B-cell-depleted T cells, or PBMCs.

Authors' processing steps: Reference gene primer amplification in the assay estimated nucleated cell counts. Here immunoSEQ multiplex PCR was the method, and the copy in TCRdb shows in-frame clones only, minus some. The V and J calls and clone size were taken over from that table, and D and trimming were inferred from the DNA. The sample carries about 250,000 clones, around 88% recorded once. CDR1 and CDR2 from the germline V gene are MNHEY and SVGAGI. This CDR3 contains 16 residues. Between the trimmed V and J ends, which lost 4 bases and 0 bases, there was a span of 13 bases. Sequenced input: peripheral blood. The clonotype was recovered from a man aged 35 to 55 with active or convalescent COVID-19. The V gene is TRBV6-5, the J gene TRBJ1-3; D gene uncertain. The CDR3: CASSSSYHSSGNTIYF. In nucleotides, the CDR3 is TGTGCCAGCAGTTCTTCATACCACTCCTCTGGAAACACCATATATTTT.